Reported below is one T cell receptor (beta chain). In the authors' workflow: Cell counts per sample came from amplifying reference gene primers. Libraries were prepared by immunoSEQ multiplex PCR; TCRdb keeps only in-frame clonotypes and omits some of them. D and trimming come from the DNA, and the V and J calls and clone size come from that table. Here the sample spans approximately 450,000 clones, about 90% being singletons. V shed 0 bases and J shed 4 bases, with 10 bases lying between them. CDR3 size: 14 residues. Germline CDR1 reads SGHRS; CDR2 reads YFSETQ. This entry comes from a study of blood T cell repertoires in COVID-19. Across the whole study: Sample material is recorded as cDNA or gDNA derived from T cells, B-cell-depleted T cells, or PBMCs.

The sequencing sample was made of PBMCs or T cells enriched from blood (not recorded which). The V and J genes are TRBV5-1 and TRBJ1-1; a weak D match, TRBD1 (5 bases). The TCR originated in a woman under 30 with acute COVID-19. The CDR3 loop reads CASSLGQGGTEAFF. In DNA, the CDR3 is TGCGCCAGCAGCTTGGGCCAGGGTGGCACTGAAGCTTTCTTT.